The 30 T cell receptor beta chains reported below all come from one sample, sequenced in a study of OX40 agonist ivuxolimab in advanced cancers. Using immunoSEQ multiplex PCR, the repertoire was profiled, and TCRdb retains in-frame clones only, with some absent. The sample holds 73,000 or so clones, approximately 79% seen once. The source material was CD4+ or CD8+ T cells sorted from blood, sampled in a trial of the OX40 agonist ivuxolimab. The receptor set was obtained from an adult with an advanced solid tumor such as melanoma, head and neck, liver or kidney cancer.

The V gene is TRBV6-6, the J gene TRBJ2-7; D might be TRBD1 (5 bases). This CDR3 is 14 amino acids long. Trimming stripped 4 bases from V and 1 base from J, with 11 bases between. The germline CDR1 and CDR2 sequences are MNHNY and SVGAGI (reference sequence). The CDR3 DNA reads TGTGCCAGCAGTTTCACGACAGTGTCCTACGAGCAGTACTTC. Translating it yields CASSFTTVSYEQYF.

The J gene is TRBJ1-5, the V gene TRBV7-2; the match to TRBD1 covers 8 bases. The CDR3 length is 14 residues. V lost 4 bases to trimming and J lost 7 bases; unmatched junction nucleotides: 6. Germline assignment: CDR1 SGHTA and CDR2 FQGNSA. The CDR3 bases are TGTGCCAGCAGCTCGCAGGGGGCAGGGCAGCCCCAGCATTTT. Protein sequence: CASSSQGAGQPQHF.

CDR3 residues: CASSTGTLVSYGYTF. In DNA, the CDR3 is TGTGCCAGCAGCACCGGGACCCTTGTAAGCTATGGCTACACCTTC. This sequence joins TRBV5-4 and TRBJ1-2, with a possible D match to TRBD1 (5 bases). CDR1 SGHNT and CDR2 YYREEE come from the germline V gene (reference sequence). The CDR3 loop spans 15 amino acids. V was pared by 4 bases and J by 4 bases, with 17 bases between.

V gene TRBV19 combines with J gene TRBJ1-3, with 9 bases that match TRBD1. After removal of 4 bases from V and 4 bases from J, the junction contained 14 bases not matched to a gene. CDR1 and CDR2 from the germline V gene are LNHDA and SQIVND (reference sequence). The CDR3 has 18 residues. The CDR3 here is CASSTYNPRTGAGNTIYF. CDR3 coding DNA: TGTGCCAGTAGTACCTACAATCCAAGGACAGGGGCGGGAAACACCATATATTTT.

J is TRBJ2-1 and V is TRBV19; 10 bases are shared with TRBD1. The CDR3 runs 16 residues. The trim removed 7 bases at V and 6 bases at J, leaving 12 bases unmatched. CDR1 and CDR2 from the germline V gene are LNHDA and SQIVND (reference sequence). Here the CDR3 reads CASNSRLGQGSNEQFF. The CDR3 nucleotides read TGTGCCAGTAACTCCCGGTTGGGACAGGGGTCCAATGAGCAGTTCTTC.

The count of this clone is one. The genes are TRBV10-3 and TRBJ1-1; tentative D call: TRBD1 (5 bases). The CDR3 has 15 residues. V lost 0 bases and J 0 bases, leaving 8 bases between the germline ends. Germline values: CDR1 ENHRY, CDR2 SYGVKD. The CDR3 protein is CAISESEGMNTEAFF. CDR3 nucleotide sequence: TGTGCCATCAGTGAGTCGGAGGGGATGAACACTGAAGCTTTCTTT.

The V and J genes are TRBV6-5 and TRBJ1-5; D unclear. Germline loops: CDR1 MNHEY, CDR2 SVGAGI. This CDR3 region has 14 residues. Trimming took 5 bases from V and 0 from J, leaving 8 bases between them. The CDR3 reads CASSAQSSNQPQHF. DNA of the CDR3: TGTGCCAGCAGTGCCCAGAGTAGCAATCAGCCCCAGCATTTT.

For the CDR3, the DNA is TGTGCCAGCTCACCTATATCGGGACAGGCCCAAGAGACCCAGTACTTC. This sequence encodes CASSPISGQAQETQYF. This chain connects TRBV18 to TRBJ2-5, with 8 positions matching TRBD1. CDR1 is KGHSH and CDR2 is LQKENI in the germline V gene. V gave up 3 bases and J gave up 1 base; unmatched junction bases: 7. The CDR3 length is 16 residues. The variable domain in full, with the rest retrieved from reference TRBV18 and TRBJ2-5, is NAGVMQNPRHLVRRRGQEARLRCSPMKGHSHVYWYRQLPEEGLKFMVYLQKENIIDESGMPKERFSAEFPKEGPSILRIQQVVRGDSAAYFCASSPISGQAQETQYFGPGTRLLVL.

For this clone: The sample carries other DNA sequences with the same CDR3. This rearrangement joins TRBV5-1 to TRBJ1-1; D is unclear. Deletions cut 0 bases from V and 1 base from J, with 4 bases between. Germline CDR1 is SGHRS and CDR2 is YFSETQ. CDR3 length equals 13 residues. In DNA, the CDR3 is TGCGCCAGCAGCTTGGGGGGGAACACTGAAGCTTTCTTT. It is translated as CASSLGGNTEAFF. Filled out from reference TRBV5-1 and TRBJ1-1, the complete variable domain reads KAGVTQTPRYLIKTRGQQVTLSCSPISGHRSVSWYQQTPGQGLQFLFEYFSETQRNKGNFPGRFSGRQFSNSRSEMNVSTLELGDSALYLCASSLGGNTEAFFGQGTRLTVV.

This clone was seen a few times. The J gene is TRBJ1-1, the V gene TRBV29-1; D not certain. Germline lookup yields CDR1 SQVTM and CDR2 ANQGSEA. The CDR3 has 12 amino acids. V lost 4 bases to trimming and J lost 1 base, with 7 bases between them. The CDR3 DNA reads TGCAGCGTTGGAGAGGGGAACACTGAAGCTTTCTTT. Protein sequence: CSVGEGNTEAFF. The full variable domain, with the rest looked up from reference TRBV29-1 and TRBJ1-1, is SAVISQKPSRDICQRGTSLTIQCQVDSQVTMMFWYRQQPGQSLTLIATANQGSEATYESGFVIDKFPISRPNLTFSTLTVSNMSPEDSSIYLCSVGEGNTEAFFGQGTRLTVV.

This rearrangement joins TRBV7-2 to TRBJ2-5; 10 bases line up with TRBD2. Near its end, the DNA agrees better with TRBJ2-7, so the J call may be wrong. Germline V gene data show CDR1 as SGHTA and CDR2 as FQGNSA. The CDR3 extends over 15 amino acids. The CDR3 nucleotides read TGTGCCAGCAGTACCCAGCGGGAGGGGAGCTACGAGCAGTACTTC. It specifies CASSTQREGSYEQYF.

This chain joins TRBV27 and TRBJ2-7, with 12 bases aligning to TRBD2. V lost 5 bases to trimming and J lost 4 bases; unmatched junction nucleotides: 12. The length of the CDR3 is 17 residues. CDR1 and CDR2 (germline): MNHEY, SMNVEV (reference sequence). CDR3 in amino acids: CASSAGLAGGPLYEQYF. The DNA of the CDR3 is TGTGCCAGCAGTGCCGGGCTAGCGGGAGGGCCGTTGTACGAGCAGTACTTC.

V gene TRBV11-3 combines with J gene TRBJ2-1, with D possibly TRBD2 on 5 matching bases. CDR1 and CDR2 from the germline V gene are SGHNT and YENEEA. The V end lost 1 base, the J end lost 3 bases, and 7 bases lay between the germline ends. The CDR3 runs to 14 residues. The CDR3 bases are TGTGCCAGCAGCTTAGGCGGACTCTACAATGAGCAGTTCTTC. The encoded protein is CASSLGGLYNEQFF.

This chain joins TRBV2 and TRBJ2-3; D unresolved. Germline CDR1 SNHLY, CDR2 FYNNEI. Trimming left V 0 bases short and J 5 bases short, with 0 bases between. The CDR3 is made up of 11 amino acids. This chain's CDR3 is CASSEADTQYF. The CDR3 region has the DNA TGTGCCAGCAGTGAAGCAGATACGCAGTATTTT.

The chain recombines TRBV5-4 with TRBJ1-1; the match to TRBD1 covers 7 bases. V lost 3 bases and J lost 1; bases outside the gene matches: 6. CDR3 size: 15 residues. Germline lookup yields CDR1 SGHNT and CDR2 YYREEE (reference sequence). The CDR3 sequence is CASSSIGQENTEAFF. The CDR3 bases are TGTGCCAGCAGCTCGATCGGACAGGAGAACACTGAAGCTTTCTTT.

The genes are TRBV12-5 and TRBJ1-4, with D maybe TRBD1 (5 bases). Trimming took off 7 bases at V and 8 bases at J, with 14 bases between the two ends. CDR3 length: 13 residues. The germline CDR1 and CDR2 sequences are LGHNT and FRNRAP. CDR3 residues: CASAQTGGEKLFF. The CDR3 DNA sequence: TGTGCTAGTGCCCAAACCGGGGGGGAAAAACTGTTTTTT.

This chain links TRBV5-1 with TRBJ1-3; no firm D call. V dropped 4 bases and J dropped 0 bases, with 14 bases sitting between them. The germline V gene encodes CDR1 SGHRS and CDR2 YFSETQ. This CDR3 comprises 16 residues. CDR3 bases: TGCGCCAGCAGCAGTCTTTTCGGGAGCTCTGGAAACACCATATATTTT. It specifies CASSSLFGSSGNTIYF.

The J gene is TRBJ2-7, the V gene TRBV7-2, with 7 bases fitting TRBD1. The length of the CDR3 is 14 residues. Losses at the gene ends were 2 bases for V and 3 bases for J; bases not matched to a gene: 4. Germline CDR1 SGHTA, CDR2 FQGNSA. The CDR3 here is CASSLTGADYEQYF. Written as DNA, the CDR3 is TGTGCCAGCAGCTTAACAGGGGCGGACTACGAGCAGTACTTC.

This chain joins TRBV16 and TRBJ1-5; no clear D. V dropped 4 bases and J dropped 0 bases, with 16 bases sitting between them. There are 17 residues in the CDR3. CDR1 is KGHSY, CDR2 FQNENV, per germline. In DNA form, the CDR3 reads TGTGCCAGCAGCCTCTCCGGCACCTACCATAGCAATCAGCCCCAGCATTTT. Translated: CASSLSGTYHSNQPQHF.

The gene calls are TRBV5-1 and TRBJ2-5; D gene uncertain. Germline V lookup: CDR1 SGHRS, CDR2 YFSETQ. The CDR3 spans 14 residues. V lost 0 bases to trimming and J lost 5 bases, with 11 bases between them. CDR3 sequence reads: CASSLGTPIETQYF. In nucleotides, the CDR3 is TGCGCCAGCAGCTTGGGGACCCCGATTGAGACCCAGTACTTC.

The V and J genes are TRBV10-3 and TRBJ2-7; a weak D match, TRBD2 (5 bases). This CDR3 is 11 amino acids long. Trimming pared 4 bases from V and 7 bases from J, leaving 8 bases between. The V gene's germline CDR1 is ENHRY and CDR2 SYGVKD. The CDR3: CAISVRGEQYF. The CDR3 DNA reads as TGTGCCATCAGTGTTCGGGGTGAGCAGTACTTC.

The chain recombines TRBV5-4 with TRBJ1-1; 8 bases map to TRBD1. There are 14 residues in the CDR3. CDR1 SGHNT and CDR2 YYREEE come from the germline V gene (reference sequence). V lost 5 bases, J lost 4 bases, and 7 bases stayed unmatched. The CDR3, as DNA: TGTGCCAGCAGTCCACAGGGGGTTGGCACTGAAGCTTTCTTT. As protein: CASSPQGVGTEAFF.

This rearrangement joins TRBV7-6 to TRBJ2-7; perhaps TRBD2 as D (7 bases). The CDR3 extends over 17 amino acids. V dropped 5 bases and J dropped 0 bases, with 20 bases sitting between them. CDR1 SGHVS and CDR2 FNYEAQ come from the germline V gene. The CDR3, as DNA: TGTGCCAGCAGCCGATACCTAGCGGTGGACAGCTCCTACGAGCAGTACTTC. Translating gives CASSRYLAVDSSYEQYF.

The rearrangement uses TRBV6-1 and TRBJ1-3, with D hard to call. The CDR3 totals 14 residues. The germline V and J ends were trimmed by 9 bases and 8 bases, with 20 bases remaining between them. CDR1 and CDR2 from the germline V gene are MNHNS and SASEGT. The CDR3 region is CARHRGDPLDTIYF. The CDR3 DNA reads TGTGCCAGGCATAGAGGAGATCCACTAGACACCATATATTTT.

V gene TRBV6-1 combines with J gene TRBJ2-5, with 9 bases aligning to TRBD1. The CDR3 totals 14 residues. Germline-derived CDR1 and CDR2 are MNHNS and SASEGT. The V segment lost 6 bases and the J segment 11 bases; nucleotides outside the gene matches: 13. The CDR3 DNA reads TGTGCCAGCAGCCCGGGACAGGGTCAGGGCATGCAGTACTTC. As protein: CASSPGQGQGMQYF.

V and J are TRBV9 and TRBJ2-1; no reliable D call. CDR1 is SGDLS and CDR2 is YYNGEE in the germline V gene. CDR3 size: 15 residues. V was trimmed by 0 bases and J by 7 bases, leaving 14 bases between them. In DNA form, the CDR3 reads TGTGCCAGCAGCGTAGCCTACCGCTCCGCAAATGAGCAGTTCTTC. The encoded protein is CASSVAYRSANEQFF.

The rearrangement links TRBV11-2 to TRBJ1-2; D gene ambiguous. This CDR3 spans 15 amino acids. CDR1 and CDR2 (germline): SGHAT, FQNNGV. The V and J ends lost 1 base and 1 base respectively, with 10 bases between them. Here the CDR3 reads CASSLVRVINYGYTF. In nucleotides, the CDR3 is TGTGCCAGCAGCTTAGTGAGGGTCATTAACTATGGCTACACCTTC.

The V gene is TRBV4-3, the J gene TRBJ2-1; possibly TRBD1 or TRBD2 for D (6 bases each). Germline CDR1 is LGHNA and CDR2 is YSLEER. The V gene lost 0 bases and the J gene lost 7 bases, with 16 bases spanning the gap. CDR3 length equals 16 residues. CDR3 DNA: TGCGCCAGCAGCCAAGATCAAAATAGAGGGGGGAATGAGCAGTTCTTC. This codes for CASSQDQNRGGNEQFF.

A few counts support this clone. The CDR3 DNA follows: TGCGCCAGCAGCCAAGATGGGAGACAGGGGGACACCATATATTTT. Translated: CASSQDGRQGDTIYF. V is TRBV4-1 and J is TRBJ1-3; 9 positions agree with TRBD1. The CDR3 has 15 amino acids. Germline-derived CDR1 and CDR2 are MGHRA and YSYEKL. V shed 0 bases, J shed 8 bases, and the junction held 5 bases outside the gene matches.

V gene TRBV5-1 combines with J gene TRBJ2-5; D may be TRBD1 (5 bases). CDR3 length: 13 residues. Germline V gene sequence: CDR1 SGHRS, CDR2 YFSETQ. Trimming took 0 bases from V and 9 from J, leaving 12 bases between them. The CDR3 sequence is CASSLEGRVAQYF. CDR3 DNA: TGCGCCAGCAGCTTGGAAGGCAGGGTGGCCCAGTACTTC.